The 21 T cell receptor beta chains below come from one sample, sequenced in a study of blood T cells in healthy people across ages. With a J-beta primer mix and a sample-barcoded 5' primer, a second PCR ran about 6 to 11 cycles. TCRdb processed the 5' RACE reads anew with MiXCR; each CDR3 protein has one entry. The sample contains about 640,000 distinct CDR3 sequences, around three fifths of which appear only once. The sequenced sample consisted of blood. The receptor set was obtained from a man aged 55 to 70 in good health.

This sequence joins TRBV7-8 and TRBJ2-1, with D perhaps matching TRBD2 (7 bases). Germline V gene lookup returns CDR1 SGHVS and CDR2 FQNEAQ. Deletions cut 6 bases from V and 3 bases from J, with 15 bases between. There are 15 residues in the CDR3. The CDR3 loop reads CASSPRGAVYNEQFF. CDR3 bases: TGTGCCAGCAGTCCTCGGGGGGCAGTCTACAATGAGCAGTTCTTC.

This clonotype showed up just a few times. The chain is built from TRBV10-3 and TRBJ1-2; D gene uncertain. The CDR3 length is 16 residues. Germline CDR1 reads ENHRY; CDR2 reads SYGVKD. V dropped 2 bases and J dropped 8 bases, with 21 bases sitting between them. CDR3 protein: CAISERANDARGGYTF. The CDR3 DNA reads as TGTGCCATCAGTGAGCGGGCTAACGACGCCCGCGGGGGCTACACCTTC.

The V gene is TRBV28, the J gene TRBJ2-7; TRBD2 matches 8 bases. The better agreement between TRBJ2-5 and the DNA end casts doubt on the J call. Germline V gene lookup returns CDR1 MDHEN and CDR2 SYDVKM. This CDR3 spans 15 amino acids. CDR3 sequence (DNA): TGTGCCAGCAGTACCGGGGGGGCGGGAGAAGAGACCCAGTACTTC. Translating it yields CASSTGGAGEETQYF.

V gene TRBV28 combines with J gene TRBJ2-7, with 10 bases lining up with TRBD1. This CDR3 spans 15 amino acids. J was trimmed by 2 bases and V by 3 bases; bases with no gene match: 4. Looked up from germline, CDR1 is MDHEN and CDR2 is SYDVKM. The CDR3 loop is CASSLGGQGAYEQYF. CDR3 nucleotides: TGTGCCAGCAGTTTGGGAGGACAGGGGGCCTACGAGCAGTACTTC.

This rearrangement joins TRBV27 to TRBJ2-1; the D gene is possibly TRBD2 (5 bases). Per germline, CDR1 MNHEY and CDR2 SMNVEV (reference sequence). CDR3 length: 14 residues. V shed 3 bases and J shed 4 bases, with 10 bases lying between them. The CDR3 sequence: CASSFKGEYNEQFF. DNA of the CDR3: TGTGCCAGCAGTTTTAAGGGAGAATACAATGAGCAGTTCTTC.

The chain uses TRBV20-1 and TRBJ1-6; possibly TRBD1 for D (6 bases). Trimming removed 6 bases from V and 10 bases from J, with 19 bases in between. Germline CDR1 and CDR2: DFQATT and SNEGSKA (reference sequence). The CDR3 has 14 residues. CDR3 DNA sequence: TGCAGTGCCCAAGACGTAGGGGGTTTCTCACCCCTCCACTTT. Amino acid sequence: CSAQDVGGFSPLHF.

In its sample, this clonotype was seen once. A read error is possible here, since a much larger clone lies one base away. J is TRBJ2-5 and V is TRBV9, with D tentatively TRBD1 (5 bases). The germline V gene encodes CDR1 SGDLS and CDR2 YYNGEE. V lost 0 bases and J 11 bases, leaving 17 bases between the germline ends. This CDR3 spans 14 amino acids. CDR3 loop: CASSVDWGVNEQYF. CDR3 nucleotide sequence: TGTGCCAGCAGCGTAGATTGGGGCGTGAATGAGCAGTACTTC.

The rearrangement joins TRBV4-1 to TRBJ1-2; 8 bases match TRBD1. CDR1 is MGHRA and CDR2 is YSYEKL in the germline V gene. V was pared by 1 base and J by 4 bases, with 5 bases of the junction left unmatched. CDR3 length: 15 residues. Here the CDR3 DNA reads TGCGCCAGCAGCCAAGTAGGAGGACAGGGCTATGGCTACACCTTC. Translated, it gives CASSQVGGQGYGYTF.

The chain carries TRBV2 and TRBJ2-1; 9 bases match TRBD1. J lost 2 bases, V lost 6 bases, and 5 bases had no gene match. Germline values: CDR1 SNHLY, CDR2 FYNNEI. The length of the CDR3 is 15 residues. The DNA for the CDR3 is TGTGCCAGCAGCCAACAGGGGGCTACCTACAATGAGCAGTTCTTC. Amino acid sequence: CASSQQGATYNEQFF.

A note on this clonotype: A much more abundant neighbour one base away suggests this may be a read error. The chain recombines TRBV20-1 with TRBJ2-5; 10 positions agree with TRBD1. V shed 6 bases and J 11 bases; nucleotides not matched to a gene: 9. The CDR3 runs to 12 residues. Looked up from germline, CDR1 is DFQATT and CDR2 is SNEGSKA (reference sequence). CDR3 loop: CSARQGARVQYF. In nucleotides, the CDR3 is TGCAGTGCAAGACAGGGGGCAAGGGTACAGTACTTC.

This sequence joins TRBV7-9 and TRBJ1-6, with D hard to call. The ends were cut back, 3 bases at V and 7 bases at J, with 13 bases in the middle. Germline V CDR1 and CDR2: SEHNR, FQNEAQ (reference sequence). The CDR3 sequence is 15 residues long. Written as DNA, the CDR3 is TGTGCCAGCAGCTTGTCGATCCCGGGGAATTCACCCCTCCACTTT. Its protein product is CASSLSIPGNSPLHF. The full variable domain, in which reference TRBV7-9 and TRBJ1-6 provide the parts outside the CDR3, is DTGVSQNPRHKITKRGQNVTFRCDPISEHNRLYWYRQTLGQGPEFLTYFQNEAQLEKSRLLSDRFSAERPKGSFSTLEIQRTEQGDSAMYLCASSLSIPGNSPLHFGNGTRLTVT.

The chain has TRBV7-6 and TRBJ1-1, with D hard to call. V was pared by 1 base and J by 3 bases, with 6 bases between. Germline CDR1 is SGHVS and CDR2 is FNYEAQ. CDR3 length: 13 residues. The CDR3 loop is CASSLESDTEAFF. The CDR3 DNA sequence: TGTGCCAGCAGCTTAGAATCGGACACTGAAGCTTTCTTT.

The chain combines TRBV20-1 with TRBJ2-3, with 11 bases aligning to TRBD2. From germline, CDR1 is DFQATT and CDR2 SNEGSKA (reference sequence). V lost 4 bases to trimming and J lost 0 bases; unmatched junction nucleotides: 6. The CDR3 covers 16 residues. CDR3 in DNA: TGCAGTGCTACCACCATAGCGGGGGGGAGCACAGATACGCAGTATTTT. As protein: CSATTIAGGSTDTQYF.

V gene TRBV7-9 combines with J gene TRBJ2-7; D unresolved. CDR3 length: 14 amino acids. V was pared by 2 bases and J by 0 bases, with 8 bases between. Germline-derived CDR1 and CDR2 are SEHNR and FQNEAQ (reference sequence). The CDR3 DNA reads TGTGCCAGCAGCTTAAACCAAGGCTCCTACGAGCAGTACTTC. Translation: CASSLNQGSYEQYF.

This clonotype has just a few counts. The CDR3 sequence is CASQTGVEQYF. Written as DNA, the CDR3 is TGTGCCAGCCAGACAGGGGTGGAGCAGTACTTC. The chain is built from TRBV11-2 and TRBJ2-5; TRBD1 aligns across 8 bases. Trimming took 8 bases from V and 11 from J; bases not matched to a gene: 7. Germline CDR1 is SGHAT and CDR2 is FQNNGV. This CDR3 region has 11 residues. The entire variable domain, with the rest obtained from reference TRBV11-2 and TRBJ2-5, is as follows: EAGVAQSPRYKIIEKRQSVAFWCNPISGHATLYWYQQILGQGPKLLIQFQNNGVVDDSQLPKDRFSAERLKGVDSTLKIQPAKLEDSAVYLCASQTGVEQYFGPGTRLLVL.

The rearrangement links TRBV27 to TRBJ1-6; D is unclear. Trimming left V 8 bases short and J 4 bases short, with 18 bases between. The CDR3 extends over 16 amino acids. Per the germline V gene, CDR1 is MNHEY and CDR2 is SMNVEV (reference sequence). CDR3 loop: CASGRLPGVYNSPLHF. As DNA, the CDR3 is TGTGCCAGCGGAAGACTCCCCGGGGTTTATAATTCACCCCTCCACTTT.

The sample holds a few counts of this clonotype. The chain carries TRBV29-1 and TRBJ2-1; 12 bases agree with TRBD1. Looked up from germline, CDR1 is SQVTM and CDR2 is ANQGSEA. This CDR3 is built from 13 residues. J lost 10 bases, V lost 6 bases, and 7 bases had no gene match. Here the CDR3 reads CSVAGTGGGEQFF. CDR3 nucleotides: TGCAGCGTGGCCGGGACAGGGGGCGGGGAGCAGTTCTTC.

The chain is built from TRBV25-1 and TRBJ2-7, with D tentatively TRBD2 (5 bases). Germline V gene data show CDR1 as MGHDK and CDR2 as SYGVNS. V was pared by 9 bases and J by 7 bases, with 16 bases between. The CDR3 has 12 residues. CDR3 loop: CARSDGVREQYF. DNA for the CDR3: TGTGCCAGGTCGGACGGGGTACGGGAGCAGTACTTC.

This clonotype was detected a few times. This chain joins TRBV10-3 and TRBJ2-1, with a possible D match to TRBD2 (5 bases). Trimming removed 5 bases at V and 7 bases at J, with 9 bases between. The CDR3 length is 12 residues. The germline CDR1 and CDR2 sequences are ENHRY and SYGVKD. CDR3 DNA: TGTGCCATCAGTTTCGAGGGTAATGAGCAGTTCTTC. Translating it yields CAISFEGNEQFF.

This clonotype was counted between two and nine times. This chain uses TRBV4-2 with TRBJ2-5; 7 bases map to TRBD2. Germline values: CDR1 LGHNA, CDR2 YNFKEQ. After removal of 1 base from V and 1 base from J, the junction contained 9 bases not matched to a gene. This CDR3 region has 17 residues. For the CDR3, the DNA is TGTGCCAGCAGCCAAGTTTCGGGACTACCTCCCCAAGAGACCCAGTACTTC. Translation: CASSQVSGLPPQETQYF.

This clonotype was observed a handful of times. The chain combines TRBV7-9 with TRBJ1-4; the match to TRBD1 covers 8 bases. The length of the CDR3 is 15 residues. V was pared by 4 bases and J by 6 bases, with 7 bases of the junction left unmatched. CDR1 and CDR2 from the germline V gene are SEHNR and FQNEAQ (reference sequence). The CDR3 region is CASSSTGTGYEKLFF. CDR3 sequence (DNA): TGTGCCAGCAGCTCAACCGGGACAGGTTATGAAAAACTGTTTTTT.